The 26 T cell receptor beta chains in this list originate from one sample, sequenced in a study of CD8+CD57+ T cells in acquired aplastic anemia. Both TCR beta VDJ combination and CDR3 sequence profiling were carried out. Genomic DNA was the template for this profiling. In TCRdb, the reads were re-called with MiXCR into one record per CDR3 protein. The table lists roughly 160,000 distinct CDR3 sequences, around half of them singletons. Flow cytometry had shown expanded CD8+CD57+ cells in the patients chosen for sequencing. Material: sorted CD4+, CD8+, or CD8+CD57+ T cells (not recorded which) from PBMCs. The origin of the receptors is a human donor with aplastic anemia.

CDR3 sequence reads: CASNPSSVYEQYF. CDR3 nucleotides: TGCGCCAGCAACCCTAGCTCAGTTTACGAGCAGTACTTC. The chain is built from TRBV4-3 and TRBJ2-7, with D possibly matching TRBD2 (5 bases). This CDR3 has 13 residues. In germline, CDR1 is LGHNA, CDR2 YSLEER. Trimming removed 7 bases from V and 4 bases from J, with 14 bases in between.

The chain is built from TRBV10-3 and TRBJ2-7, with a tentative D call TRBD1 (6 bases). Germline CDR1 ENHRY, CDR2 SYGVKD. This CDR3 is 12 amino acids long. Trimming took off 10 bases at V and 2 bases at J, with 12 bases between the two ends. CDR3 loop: CATRTATYEQYF. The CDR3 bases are TGTGCCACAAGGACAGCAACCTACGAGCAGTACTTC.

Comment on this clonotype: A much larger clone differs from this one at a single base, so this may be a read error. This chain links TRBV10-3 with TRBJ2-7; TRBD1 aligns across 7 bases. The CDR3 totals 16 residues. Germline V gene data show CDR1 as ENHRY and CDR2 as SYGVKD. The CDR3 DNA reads TGTACCATCAGTGAGTCCCCGACAGGGCTAGCCTACGAGCAGTACTTC. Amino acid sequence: CTISESPTGLAYEQYF.

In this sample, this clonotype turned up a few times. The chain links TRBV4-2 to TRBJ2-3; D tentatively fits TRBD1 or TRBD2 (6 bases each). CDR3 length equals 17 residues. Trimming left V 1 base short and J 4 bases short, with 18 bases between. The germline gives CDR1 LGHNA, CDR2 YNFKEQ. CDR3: CASSQAGGRGVADTQYF. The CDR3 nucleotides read TGTGCCAGCAGCCAAGCCGGGGGCCGGGGAGTCGCAGATACGCAGTATTTT.

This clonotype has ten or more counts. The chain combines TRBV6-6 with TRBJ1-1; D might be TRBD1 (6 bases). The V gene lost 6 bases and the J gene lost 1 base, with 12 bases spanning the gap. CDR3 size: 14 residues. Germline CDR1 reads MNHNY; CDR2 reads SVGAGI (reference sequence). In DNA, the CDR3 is TGTGCCAGCAGCTTAGGGGGAGCGAACACTGAAGCTTTCTTT. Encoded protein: CASSLGGANTEAFF.

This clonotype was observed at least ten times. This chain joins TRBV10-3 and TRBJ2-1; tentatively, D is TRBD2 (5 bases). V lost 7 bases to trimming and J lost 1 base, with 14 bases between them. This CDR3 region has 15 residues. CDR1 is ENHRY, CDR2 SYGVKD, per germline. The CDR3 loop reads CAITEWAGSYNEQFF. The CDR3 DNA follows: TGTGCCATCACGGAGTGGGCGGGTTCCTACAATGAGCAGTTCTTC.

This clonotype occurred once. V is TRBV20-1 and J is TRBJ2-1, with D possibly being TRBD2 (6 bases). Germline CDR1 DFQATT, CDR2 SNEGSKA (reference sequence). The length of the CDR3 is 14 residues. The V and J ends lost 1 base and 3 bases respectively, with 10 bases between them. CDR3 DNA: TGCAGTGCTAGAGCCCGGGACTTCTACAATGAGCAGTTCTTC. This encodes CSARARDFYNEQFF.

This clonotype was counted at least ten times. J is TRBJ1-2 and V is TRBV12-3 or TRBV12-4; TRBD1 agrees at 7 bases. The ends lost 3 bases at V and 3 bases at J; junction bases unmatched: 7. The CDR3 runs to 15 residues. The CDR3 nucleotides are TGTGCCAGCAGTTTGTCCGGGACAGTCTACTATGGCTACACCTTC. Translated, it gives CASSLSGTVYYGYTF.

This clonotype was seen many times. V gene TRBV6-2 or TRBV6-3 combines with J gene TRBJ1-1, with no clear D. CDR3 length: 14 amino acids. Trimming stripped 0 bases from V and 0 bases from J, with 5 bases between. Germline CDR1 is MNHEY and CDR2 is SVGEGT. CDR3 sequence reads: CASSYSRVNTEAFF. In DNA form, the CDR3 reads TGTGCCAGCAGTTACTCACGGGTGAACACTGAAGCTTTCTTT.

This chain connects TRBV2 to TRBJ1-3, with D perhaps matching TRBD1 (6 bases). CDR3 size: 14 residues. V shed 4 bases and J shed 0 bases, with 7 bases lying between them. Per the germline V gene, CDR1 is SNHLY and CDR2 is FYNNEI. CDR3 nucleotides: TGTGCCAGCAGTGGGACAGTCTCTGGAAACACCATATATTTT. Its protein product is CASSGTVSGNTIYF.

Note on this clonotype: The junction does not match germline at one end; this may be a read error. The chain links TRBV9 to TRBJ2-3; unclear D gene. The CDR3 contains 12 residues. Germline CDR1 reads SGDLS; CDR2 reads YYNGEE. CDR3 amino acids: CASSAEGDTQCF. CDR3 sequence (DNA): TGTGCCAGCAGCGCCGAAGGTGATACGCAGTGTTTT.

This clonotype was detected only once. CDR3 DNA sequence: TGCAGCGTTGGACAGGCTGGGGCCAACGTCCTGACTTTC. It codes for CSVGQAGANVLTF. This chain uses TRBV29-1 with TRBJ2-6; a possible D gene is TRBD1 (6 bases). The V gene lost 4 bases and the J gene lost 2 bases, with 6 bases spanning the gap. Germline V gene lookup returns CDR1 SQVTM and CDR2 ANQGSEA. There are 13 residues in the CDR3.

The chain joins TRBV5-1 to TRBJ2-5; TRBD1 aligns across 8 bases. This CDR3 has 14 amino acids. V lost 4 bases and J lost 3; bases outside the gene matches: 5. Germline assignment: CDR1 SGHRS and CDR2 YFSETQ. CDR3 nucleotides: TGCGCCAGCAGCCATGGACAGGGAAAAGAGACCCAGTACTTC. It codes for CASSHGQGKETQYF.

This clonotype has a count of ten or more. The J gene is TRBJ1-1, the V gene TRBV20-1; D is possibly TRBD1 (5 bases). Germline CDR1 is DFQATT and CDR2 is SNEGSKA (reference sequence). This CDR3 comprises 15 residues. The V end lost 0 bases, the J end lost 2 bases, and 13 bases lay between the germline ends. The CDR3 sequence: CSARDPRTFNTEAFF. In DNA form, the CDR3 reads TGCAGTGCTAGAGACCCCCGGACATTCAACACTGAAGCTTTCTTT.

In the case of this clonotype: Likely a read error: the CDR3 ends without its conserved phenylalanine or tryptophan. CDR3 sequence: CASSLPGVKQYL. CDR3 in DNA: TGTGCCAGCAGCTTACCCGGGGTCAAGCAGTACCTC. The rearrangement joins TRBV7-2 to TRBJ2-7; a weak D match, TRBD2 (5 bases). V was clipped by 2 bases and J by 8 bases, with 10 bases between them. CDR3 length equals 12 residues. Looked up from germline, CDR1 is SGHTA and CDR2 is FQGNSA.

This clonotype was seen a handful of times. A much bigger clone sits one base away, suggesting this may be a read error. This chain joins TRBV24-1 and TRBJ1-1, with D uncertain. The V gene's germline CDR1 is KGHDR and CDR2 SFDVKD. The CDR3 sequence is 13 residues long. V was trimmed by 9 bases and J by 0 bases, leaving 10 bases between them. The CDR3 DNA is TGTGCCACCGCCAAGGGCGTGAACACTGAAGCTTTCTTT. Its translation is CATAKGVNTEAFF.

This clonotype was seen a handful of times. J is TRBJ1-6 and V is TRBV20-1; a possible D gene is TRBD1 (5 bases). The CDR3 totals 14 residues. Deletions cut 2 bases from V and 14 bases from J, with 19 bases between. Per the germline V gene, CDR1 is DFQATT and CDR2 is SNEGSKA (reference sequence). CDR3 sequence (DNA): TGCAGTGCTAGATCTCCCCGGGACCGGTCATCCCTCCACTTT. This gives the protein CSARSPRDRSSLHF.

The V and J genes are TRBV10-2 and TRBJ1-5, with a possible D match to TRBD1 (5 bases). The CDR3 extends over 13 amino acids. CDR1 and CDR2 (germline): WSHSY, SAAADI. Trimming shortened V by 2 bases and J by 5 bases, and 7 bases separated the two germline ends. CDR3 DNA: TGCGCCAGCAGTGAGGACAGCTATCAGCCCCAGCATTTT. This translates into CASSEDSYQPQHF.

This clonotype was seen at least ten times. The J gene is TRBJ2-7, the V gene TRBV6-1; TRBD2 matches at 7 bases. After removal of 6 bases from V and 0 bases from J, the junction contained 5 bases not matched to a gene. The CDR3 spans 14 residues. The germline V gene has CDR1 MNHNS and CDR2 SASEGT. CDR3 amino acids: CASRRIAGSYEQYF. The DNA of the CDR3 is TGTGCCAGCAGACGAATAGCGGGCTCCTACGAGCAGTACTTC.

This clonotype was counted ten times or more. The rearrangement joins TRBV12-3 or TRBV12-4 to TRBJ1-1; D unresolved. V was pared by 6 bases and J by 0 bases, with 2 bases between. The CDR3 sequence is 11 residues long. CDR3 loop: CASRLNTEAFF. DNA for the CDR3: TGTGCCAGCAGACTGAACACTGAAGCTTTCTTT.

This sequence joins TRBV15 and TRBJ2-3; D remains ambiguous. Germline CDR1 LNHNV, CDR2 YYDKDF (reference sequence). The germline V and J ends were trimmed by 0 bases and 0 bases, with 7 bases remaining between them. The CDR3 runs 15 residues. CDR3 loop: CATSRDMDSTDTQYF. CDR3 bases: TGTGCCACCAGCAGAGATATGGATAGCACAGATACGCAGTATTTT.

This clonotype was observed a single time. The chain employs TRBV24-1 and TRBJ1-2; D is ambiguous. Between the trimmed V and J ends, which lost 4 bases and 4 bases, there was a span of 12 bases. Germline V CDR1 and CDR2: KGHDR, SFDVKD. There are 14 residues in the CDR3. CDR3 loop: CATSETEAGYGYTF. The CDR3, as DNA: TGTGCCACCAGTGAGACCGAGGCTGGCTATGGCTACACCTTC.

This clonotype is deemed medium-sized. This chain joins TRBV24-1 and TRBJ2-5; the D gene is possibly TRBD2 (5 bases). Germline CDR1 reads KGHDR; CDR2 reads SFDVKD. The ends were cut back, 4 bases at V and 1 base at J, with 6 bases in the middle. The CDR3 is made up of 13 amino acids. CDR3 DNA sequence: TGTGCCACCAGTGAAGGGAGCCAAGAGACCCAGTACTTC. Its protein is CATSEGSQETQYF.

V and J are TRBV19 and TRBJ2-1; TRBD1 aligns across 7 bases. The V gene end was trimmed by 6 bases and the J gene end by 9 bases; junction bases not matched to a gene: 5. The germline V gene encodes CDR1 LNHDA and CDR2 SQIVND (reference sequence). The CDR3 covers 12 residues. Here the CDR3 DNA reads TGTGCCAGTAGACCGAGGGACAGTGAGCAGTTCTTC. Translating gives CASRPRDSEQFF.

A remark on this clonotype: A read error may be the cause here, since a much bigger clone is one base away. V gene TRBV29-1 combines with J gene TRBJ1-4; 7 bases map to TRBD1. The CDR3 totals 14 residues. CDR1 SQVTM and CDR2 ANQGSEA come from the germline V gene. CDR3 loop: CSVGLTGVDEKLVF. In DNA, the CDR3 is TGCAGCGTCGGTTTAACAGGGGTAGATGAAAAACTGGTTTTT.

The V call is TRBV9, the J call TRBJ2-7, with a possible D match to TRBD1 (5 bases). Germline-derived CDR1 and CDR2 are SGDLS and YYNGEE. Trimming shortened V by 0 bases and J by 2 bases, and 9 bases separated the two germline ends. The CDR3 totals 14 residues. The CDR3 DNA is TGTGCCAGCAGCGTAGTCGGCAGGGCCTACGAGCAGTACTTC. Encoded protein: CASSVVGRAYEQYF. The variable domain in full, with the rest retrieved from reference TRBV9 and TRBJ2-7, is DSGVTQTPKHLITATGQRVTLRCSPRSGDLSVYWYQQSLDQGLQFLIQYYNGEERAKGNILERFSAQQFPDLHSELNLSSLELGDSALYFCASSVVGRAYEQYFGPGTRLTVT.